Below, 16 T cell receptor beta chains from the same sample are listed, as sequenced in a study of T cells after yellow fever vaccination. One entry per CDR3 protein, called by TCRdb with MiXCR from the 5' RACE reads. This repertoire shows about 300,000 distinct CDR3 sequences, approximately 4.2% found once; its top ten account for roughly a quarter. Sequencing was performed on PBMCs, taken 5 days after the yellow fever booster vaccination. These receptors were obtained from a man in his late teens or twenties who received the YFV17D yellow fever vaccine.

This clonotype showed up just a few times. This chain joins TRBV4-1 and TRBJ1-1; perhaps TRBD1 as D (6 bases). The germline V gene encodes CDR1 MGHRA and CDR2 YSYEKL. The length of the CDR3 is 15 residues. The V and J ends lost 4 bases and 0 bases respectively, with 12 bases between them. The CDR3 DNA is TGCGCCAGCAGCCCAGGGGACGGATTGAACACTGAAGCTTTCTTT. Translating gives CASSPGDGLNTEAFF.

The chain combines TRBV7-2 with TRBJ1-1; D is unresolved. Trimming shortened V by 3 bases and J by 0 bases, and 8 bases separated the two germline ends. There are 14 residues in the CDR3. Per germline, CDR1 SGHTA and CDR2 FQGNSA. The CDR3 region has the DNA TGTGCCAGCAGCTTCCTAGTAGTGAACACTGAAGCTTTCTTT. Translated: CASSFLVVNTEAFF.

The table lists this clonotype with many counts. This chain joins TRBV7-2 and TRBJ2-5; weak D call: TRBD1 (6 bases). This CDR3 has 14 amino acids. From germline, CDR1 is SGHTA and CDR2 FQGNSA. Trimming took off 3 bases at V and 5 bases at J, with 13 bases between the two ends. In nucleotides, the CDR3 is TGTGCCAGCAGCTTGGGTCAGGGGTGGGAGACCCAGTACTTC. This gives the protein CASSLGQGWETQYF.

This clonotype showed up just a few times. V gene TRBV20-1 combines with J gene TRBJ2-7; no reliable D call. Trimming took off 3 bases at V and 0 bases at J, with 6 bases between the two ends. CDR1 and CDR2 (germline): DFQATT, SNEGSKA (reference sequence). The CDR3 runs 12 residues. This CDR3 is CSASQVSYEQYF. The CDR3, as DNA: TGCAGTGCTAGTCAGGTCTCCTACGAGCAGTACTTC.

This clonotype was seen repeatedly, ten times or more. The chain employs TRBV4-1 and TRBJ1-1, with D hard to call. This CDR3 is built from 12 residues. Trimming left V 0 bases short and J 12 bases short, with 11 bases between. Germline CDR1 and CDR2: MGHRA and YSYEKL. CDR3 nucleotides: TGCGCCAGCAGCCAAGATGGGAGGGTATCTTTCTTT. This translates into CASSQDGRVSFF.

This clonotype was counted at least ten times. The rearrangement uses TRBV28 and TRBJ2-1, with TRBD2 as a possible D gene (6 bases). V shed 3 bases and J shed 2 bases, with 26 bases lying between them. The CDR3 sequence is 20 residues long. CDR1 and CDR2 from the germline V gene are MDHEN and SYDVKM. The CDR3 loop is CASSFYSGVLRGGPYNEQFF. CDR3 nucleotide sequence: TGTGCCAGCAGTTTCTATTCGGGTGTGTTGAGGGGAGGTCCCTACAATGAGCAGTTCTTC.

There are many counts of this clonotype. V is TRBV7-9 and J is TRBJ2-2, with D uncertain. This CDR3 has 12 amino acids. The germline CDR1 and CDR2 sequences are SEHNR and FQNEAQ (reference sequence). Trimming shortened V by 3 bases and J by 11 bases, and 10 bases separated the two germline ends. CDR3 loop: CASSFGPPELFF. CDR3 sequence (DNA): TGTGCCAGCAGCTTCGGGCCACCAGAGCTGTTTTTT.

The rearrangement uses TRBV7-3 and TRBJ2-2; D may correspond to TRBD1 or TRBD2 (6 bases each). With 4 bases removed from V and 6 bases from J, the gap between germline ends came to 15 bases. Germline V gene lookup returns CDR1 SGHTA and CDR2 FQGTGA. This CDR3 has 15 amino acids. The CDR3 is CASSSLGGRSGELFF. The DNA of the CDR3 is TGTGCCAGCAGCTCCTTAGGGGGGCGGTCCGGGGAGCTGTTTTTT.

This clonotype was counted many times. Written as DNA, the CDR3 is TGTGCCAGCAGCTTAGATCGAATGGCCCGGCAGTTCTTC. It specifies CASSLDRMARQFF. The chain joins TRBV7-8 to TRBJ2-1; D gene ambiguous. V lost 1 base and J lost 12, with 13 bases in between. The CDR3 totals 13 residues. Germline V gives CDR1 SGHVS, CDR2 FQNEAQ.

The chain links TRBV12-3 or TRBV12-4 to TRBJ2-2; no clear D. This CDR3 is built from 15 residues. The V and J ends lost 1 base and 0 bases respectively, with 6 bases between them. CDR3 nucleotide sequence: TGTGCCAGCAGTTTAGGGATAGCGAACACCGGGGAGCTGTTTTTT. The encoded protein is CASSLGIANTGELFF.

This clonotype has just a few counts. The chain combines TRBV24-1 with TRBJ2-5; D is unresolved. CDR1 is KGHDR and CDR2 is SFDVKD in the germline V gene. The CDR3 runs 15 residues. The germline V and J ends were trimmed by 3 bases and 1 base, with 11 bases remaining between them. The CDR3 nucleotides are TGTGCCACCAGTGATAGCCTAAGAATCCAAGAGACCCAGTACTTC. It translates to CATSDSLRIQETQYF.

The table lists this clonotype with a few counts. The chain has TRBV5-1 and TRBJ1-1; D remains unclear. Per the germline V gene, CDR1 is SGHRS and CDR2 is YFSETQ. V shed 4 bases and J shed 0 bases, with 10 bases lying between them. This CDR3 is built from 14 residues. This CDR3 reads CASSIASMNTEAFF. CDR3 DNA: TGCGCCAGCAGCATAGCCAGCATGAACACTGAAGCTTTCTTT. Based on the CDR3 plus reference TRBV5-1 and TRBJ1-1, the full variable domain is KAGVTQTPRYLIKTRGQQVTLSCSPISGHRSVSWYQQTPGQGLQFLFEYFSETQRNKGNFPGRFSGRQFSNSRSEMNVSTLELGDSALYLCASSIASMNTEAFFGQGTRLTVV.

In this sample, this clonotype turned up a few times. The V and J genes are TRBV18 and TRBJ2-7; TRBD2 aligns across 7 bases. This CDR3 has 15 residues. The V and J ends lost 3 bases and 4 bases, in that order; junction bases with no gene match: 9. Germline CDR1 and CDR2: KGHSH and LQKENI. CDR3 sequence: CASSPPAGKIYEQYF. As DNA, the CDR3 is TGTGCCAGCTCACCCCCAGCGGGGAAAATATACGAGCAGTACTTC.

This clonotype was observed a few times. The chain is built from TRBV7-2 and TRBJ2-3; 7 nucleotides line up with TRBD2. This CDR3 has 14 amino acids. Germline V gives CDR1 SGHTA, CDR2 FQGNSA. V was clipped by 5 bases and J by 4 bases; unmatched bases: 6. Written as DNA, the CDR3 is TGTGCCAGCAGCACCCGGAGCGGGGCAGATACGCAGTATTTT. It encodes CASSTRSGADTQYF.

The rearrangement links TRBV7-3 to TRBJ2-2; 8 bases agree with TRBD2. The CDR3 is 18 amino acids. CDR1 SGHTA and CDR2 FQGTGA come from the germline V gene. Trimming at V came to 5 bases and at J to 3 bases, leaving 14 bases not matched to a gene. DNA of the CDR3: TGTGCCAGCAGCATCCGACCCTTCGGAGCGGGGGACACCGGGGAGCTGTTTTTT. Translated, it gives CASSIRPFGAGDTGELFF.

The table lists this clonotype with many counts. The gene calls are TRBV27 and TRBJ1-2, with 10 bases that match TRBD1. J gave up 7 bases and V 0 bases, and 8 bases lay outside the gene matches. Germline V lookup: CDR1 MNHEY, CDR2 SMNVEV (reference sequence). The CDR3 spans 16 residues. CDR3 sequence reads: CASSLSLRTGGSGYTF. In DNA form, the CDR3 reads TGTGCCAGCAGTTTATCCCTACGGACAGGGGGTAGTGGCTACACCTTC.